This TCR beta chain is from a study of blood T cell repertoires in COVID-19. Using immunoSEQ multiplex PCR, the repertoire was profiled, and TCRdb retains in-frame clones only, with some absent. The table records hundreds of thousands of clones, over 70% of them present only once. This CDR3 is 15 amino acids long. Germline lookup yields CDR1 SGHAT and CDR2 FQDESV (reference sequence). Germline trimming cut 1 base from V and 4 bases from J; bases unmatched to any gene: 4. The chain has TRBV11-1 and TRBJ2-4, with 7 bases matching TRBD1. Sequencing was performed on peripheral blood. The origin of this receptor is a woman aged 45-59 years with COVID-19, enrolled during active disease. In nucleotides, the CDR3 is TGTGCCAGCAGCTTAGTTGGACAGGCAAAAAACATTCAGTACTTC. It translates to CASSLVGQAKNIQYF.